Described below is a single TCR beta chain sequence and its context. No cognate antigen has been identified for it. No quality values exist for individual bases; no much larger clone is one base distant. These data belong to a study of blood T cell repertoires in COVID-19 (dated by TCRdb to the early 2020s). Regarding the study in general: Samples from collaborators originated in the United States, Italy and Spain and spanned both the acute and convalescent phases of COVID-19. The material from the prospective study consisted of cDNA or gDNA derived from T cells, B-cell-depleted T cells, or PBMCs. Deeply sampled blood TCRbeta repertoires from subjects exposed to, actively infected with, or recovered from COVID-19 were included in the dataset. The repertoires were released in a freely available public database meant as a resource for research on the immune response to SARS-CoV-2. Samples came from the ongoing ImmuneRACE study (first 160 participants) plus 1,254 subjects from 6 global collaborators. Sample metadata almost always included a de-identified subject ID, COVID-19 status, age in years and sex. HLA class I and class II types, where available, came from metadata supplied by the sample provider rather than from assay-based typing.

At the junction V is shortened by 10 bases and J by 1 base, with 17 bases in between. The CDR3 has 15 amino acids, counting the end cysteine and phenylalanine. The DNA shown is the 45-base CDR3, in frame from base 1. Via the germline V gene (reference sequence), CDR1 is SEHNR and CDR2 FQNEAQ. The collaborating institutions used their own protocols to collect whole blood in K2EDTA tubes. Collaborator samples were shipped for TCRbeta analysis as frozen whole blood, isolated PBMCs, or DNA extracted from either sample type. TCRbeta CDR3 regions were amplified from genomic DNA using the immunoSEQ Assay, a bias-controlled multiplex PCR. The authors' pipeline ran thus. The number of nucleated cells in each sample was estimated by amplification of reference gene primers within the assay. To quantify the absolute abundance of each unique TCRbeta CDR3 rearrangement, sequence reads were collapsed and filtered. For each sample, productive Simpson clonality was calculated by taking the square root of Simpson's diversity index across productive rearrangements. The table was pulled from immuneACCESS by TCRdb, which kept in-frame rearrangements only. Such tables lose some clones; where checked, under half of the loss comes from unresolved V genes, and the rest has no known cause. From that table come the V and J calls and clone size; the DNA was used to work out D and trimming. A total of over 30,000 clones appear in this sample, roughly 86% of them only once. The ten largest clones represent around 40% of the sample.

General study outcomes and caveats: The amount of clinical and demographic metadata varied by source and participant and was provided uncurated.

The chain was built from TRBV7-9 and TRBJ1-3, and the D gene may be TRBD1, 6 bases matching. Sequencing input: peripheral blood. The TCR sequence derives from a man older than 75 with active or convalescent COVID-19. The bases read TGTGCCACATCAGGGTTGGGGGCATCTGGAAACACCATATATTTT. This is translated as CATSGLGASGNTIYF. The CDR3 plus the reference TRBV7-9 and TRBJ1-3 genes for the other parts give the full variable domain: DTGVSQNPRHKITKRGQNVTFRCDPISEHNRLYWYRQTLGQGPEFLTYFQNEAQLEKSRLLSDRFSAERPKGSFSTLEIQRTEQGDSAMYLCATSGLGASGNTIYFGEGSWLTVV.